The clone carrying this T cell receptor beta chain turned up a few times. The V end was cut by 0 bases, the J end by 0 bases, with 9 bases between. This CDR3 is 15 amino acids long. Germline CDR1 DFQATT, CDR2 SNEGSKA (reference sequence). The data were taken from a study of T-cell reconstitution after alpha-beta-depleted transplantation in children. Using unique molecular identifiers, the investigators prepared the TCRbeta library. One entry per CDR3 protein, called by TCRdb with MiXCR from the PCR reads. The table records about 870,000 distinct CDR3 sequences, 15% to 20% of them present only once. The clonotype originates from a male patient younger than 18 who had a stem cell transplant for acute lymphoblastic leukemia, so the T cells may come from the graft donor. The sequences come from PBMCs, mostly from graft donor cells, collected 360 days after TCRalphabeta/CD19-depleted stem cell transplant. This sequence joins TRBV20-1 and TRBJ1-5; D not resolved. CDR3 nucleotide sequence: TGCAGTGCTAGAGATGGCCAAAATAGCAATCAGCCCCAGCATTTT. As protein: CSARDGQNSNQPQHF.